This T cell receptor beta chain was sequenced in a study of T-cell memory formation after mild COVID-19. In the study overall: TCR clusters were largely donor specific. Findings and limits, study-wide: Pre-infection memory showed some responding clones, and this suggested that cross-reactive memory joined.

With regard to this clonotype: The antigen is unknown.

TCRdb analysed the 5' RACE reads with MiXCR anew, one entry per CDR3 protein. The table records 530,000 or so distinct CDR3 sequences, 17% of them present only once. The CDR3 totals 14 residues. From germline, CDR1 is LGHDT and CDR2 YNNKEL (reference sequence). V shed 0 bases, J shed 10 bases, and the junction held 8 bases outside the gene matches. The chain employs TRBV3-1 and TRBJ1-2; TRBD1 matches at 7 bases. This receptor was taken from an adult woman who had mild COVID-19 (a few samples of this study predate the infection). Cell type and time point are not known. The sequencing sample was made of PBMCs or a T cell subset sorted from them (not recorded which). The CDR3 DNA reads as TGTGCCAGCAGCCAAGAATACGGGACAGCCTCCTACACCTTC. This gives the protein CASSQEYGTASYTF.